One sample yielded the 28 T cell receptor beta chains listed below, sequenced in a study of blood T cell repertoires in COVID-19. This table comes from immunoSEQ multiplex PCR, and its TCRdb copy is limited to in-frame clones, with some not included. The sample has 90,000 to 110,000 clones; roughly 84% are singletons. Sample: peripheral blood. These receptors were collected from a woman older than 75 with active or convalescent COVID-19.

This clone occurred a few times. The V call is TRBV28, the J call TRBJ1-1; 7 positions match TRBD1. The germline V gene encodes CDR1 MDHEN and CDR2 SYDVKM. The length of the CDR3 is 15 residues. The ends lost 10 bases at V and 6 bases at J; junction bases unmatched: 17. DNA of the CDR3: TGTGCCATCCAGACAGGGTCGACCTTCAGCGCTGAAGCTTTCTTT. As protein: CAIQTGSTFSAEAFF. The whole variable domain, filled in from reference TRBV28 and TRBJ1-1, reads DVKVTQSSRYLVKRTGEKVFLECVQDMDHENMFWYRQDPGLGLRLIYFSYDVKMKEKGDIPEGYSVSREKKERFSLILESASTNQTSMYLCAIQTGSTFSAEAFFGQGTRLTVV.

The chain uses TRBV6-6 and TRBJ1-1, with D unclear. Germline V gene sequence: CDR1 MNHNY, CDR2 SVGAGI (reference sequence). Trimming left V 7 bases short and J 3 bases short, with 9 bases between. This CDR3 contains 12 residues. CDR3 sequence: CASTVQYTEAFF. CDR3 nucleotides: TGTGCCAGCACCGTTCAGTACACTGAAGCTTTCTTT.

The rearrangement joins TRBV7-8 to TRBJ2-7; the D is unclear. Trimming left V 5 bases short and J 2 bases short, with 13 bases between. Per the germline V gene, CDR1 is SGHVS and CDR2 is FQNEAQ. The CDR3 contains 14 residues. CDR3 coding DNA: TGTGCCAGCAGCCCCCACGGCAGGACCTACGAGCAGTACTTC. Its translation: CASSPHGRTYEQYF.

This chain connects TRBV11-2 to TRBJ2-5; no clear D. Trimming pared 0 bases from V and 7 bases from J, leaving 9 bases between. The length of the CDR3 is 13 residues. CDR1 is SGHAT and CDR2 is FQNNGV in the germline V gene. For the CDR3, the DNA is TGTGCCAGCAGCTTAGAATTGTCCGGGACCCAGTACTTC. It encodes CASSLELSGTQYF.

The chain employs TRBV11-2 and TRBJ2-3; 13 bases line up with TRBD2. Germline V gives CDR1 SGHAT, CDR2 FQNNGV. V shed 3 bases, J shed 2 bases, and the junction held 8 bases outside the gene matches. This CDR3 contains 18 residues. The DNA of the CDR3 is TGTGCCAGCAGCTTGCCCCGACTAGCGGGAGGCTTCACAGATACGCAGTATTTT. Amino acids: CASSLPRLAGGFTDTQYF.

The chain couples TRBV7-6 to TRBJ2-5; 9 nucleotides agree with TRBD2. The DNA end favors TRBJ2-7, so the J call may be wrong. CDR3 length: 15 residues. Germline V gives CDR1 SGHVS, CDR2 FNYEAQ. CDR3 bases: TGTGCCAGCAGCTTAGTAGCGACTAGCGGTTACGAGCAGTACTTC. Encoded protein: CASSLVATSGYEQYF.

The V gene is TRBV27, the J gene TRBJ2-3, with 11 bases aligning to TRBD2. J lost 1 base, V lost 2 bases, and 8 bases had no gene match. The CDR3 length is 18 residues. Germline V gene lookup returns CDR1 MNHEY and CDR2 SMNVEV (reference sequence). CDR3 coding DNA: TGTGCCAGCAGTTTAAGGCTAGCGGGAGGCGGTGGCACAGATACGCAGTATTTT. Its protein is CASSLRLAGGGGTDTQYF.

The CDR3 region is CASSLYIAGAGTDTQYF. As DNA, the CDR3 is TGTGCCAGCAGCTTATACATAGCGGGCGCGGGCACAGATACGCAGTATTTT. The rearrangement joins TRBV11-2 to TRBJ2-3; 7 bases map to TRBD2. Losses at the gene ends were 2 bases for V and 1 base for J; bases not matched to a gene: 9. CDR1 is SGHAT, CDR2 FQNNGV, per germline. This CDR3 has 17 amino acids.

This sequence joins TRBV29-1 and TRBJ2-3, with a weak D call TRBD2 (7 bases). CDR1 is SQVTM and CDR2 is ANQGSEA in the germline V gene. Trimming cost V 5 bases and J 2 bases, with 17 bases left between them. The CDR3 extends over 15 amino acids. DNA for the CDR3: TGCAGCGTTCTATGGCGGGGGCGTATCACAGATACGCAGTATTTT. This encodes CSVLWRGRITDTQYF.

This clone was seen only once. V gene TRBV6-5 combines with J gene TRBJ2-5; 8 nucleotides agree with TRBD1. Trimming at V came to 0 bases and at J to 4 bases, leaving 4 bases not matched to a gene. The germline gives CDR1 MNHEY, CDR2 SVGAGI. The CDR3 has 15 residues. The CDR3 protein is CASSYSRTGGETQYF. CDR3 nucleotide sequence: TGTGCCAGCAGTTACTCGCGTACAGGGGGAGAGACCCAGTACTTC.

This chain connects TRBV11-3 to TRBJ1-1; TRBD1 agrees at 7 bases. CDR1 and CDR2 (germline): SGHNT, YENEEA. J was trimmed by 3 bases and V by 4 bases; bases with no gene match: 11. The CDR3 covers 16 residues. CDR3 amino acids: CASSSPPRTGDTEAFF. CDR3 nucleotide sequence: TGTGCCAGCAGCTCGCCTCCCCGAACAGGGGACACTGAAGCTTTCTTT. The full variable domain, completed using reference TRBV11-3 and TRBJ1-1, is EAGVVQSPRYKIIEKKQPVAFWCNPISGHNTLYWYLQNLGQGPELLIRYENEEAVDDSQLPKDRFSAERLKGVDSTLKIQPAELGDSAVYLCASSSPPRTGDTEAFFGQGTRLTVV.

This chain joins TRBV19 and TRBJ1-2; weak D call: TRBD1 (6 bases). CDR1 and CDR2 (germline): LNHDA, SQIVND (reference sequence). There are 17 residues in the CDR3. The V end was cut by 7 bases, the J end by 5 bases, with 26 bases between. The CDR3 spells CASTQDGQGFLLYGYTF. The CDR3 region has the DNA TGTGCCAGTACCCAGGACGGGCAGGGGTTCCTTCTTTATGGCTACACCTTC.

In DNA form, the CDR3 reads TGCGCCAGCAGCCAAGTACAGGGATACACTGAAGCTTTCTTT. Amino acid sequence: CASSQVQGYTEAFF. The chain links TRBV4-1 to TRBJ1-1; possibly TRBD1 for D (6 bases). Germline V gene lookup returns CDR1 MGHRA and CDR2 YSYEKL. V lost 1 base to trimming and J lost 3 bases, with 9 bases between them. This CDR3 region has 14 residues.

The chain uses TRBV5-6 and TRBJ1-2; 10 bases align to TRBD1. J lost 8 bases, V lost 4 bases, and 8 bases had no gene match. This CDR3 has 14 residues. Germline lookup yields CDR1 SGHDT and CDR2 YYEEEE. CDR3 in amino acids: CASSTRQGAAGYTF. The CDR3 DNA follows: TGTGCCAGCAGCACCCGACAGGGGGCAGCGGGCTACACCTTC.

V is TRBV7-2 and J is TRBJ2-5, with D hard to call. The ends were cut back, 0 bases at V and 1 base at J, with 12 bases in the middle. The germline CDR1 and CDR2 sequences are SGHTA and FQGNSA. The CDR3 consists of 16 residues. The CDR3 region has the DNA TGTGCCAGCAGCTTAGCGCTTGCGCGGAGCCAAGAGACCCAGTACTTC. Its protein product is CASSLALARSQETQYF.

The chain couples TRBV4-1 to TRBJ2-6, with TRBD2 matching over 11 bases. The CDR3 sequence is 19 residues long. Losses at the gene ends were 2 bases for V and 0 bases for J; bases not matched to a gene: 6. Per germline, CDR1 MGHRA and CDR2 YSYEKL. CDR3 sequence reads: CASSQYGGTSGSGANVLTF. Here the CDR3 DNA reads TGCGCCAGCAGCCAATATGGAGGGACTAGCGGCTCTGGGGCCAACGTCCTGACTTTC.

This clone was found once. For the CDR3, the DNA is TGTGCCATCAGTGAGTCCGGAGATAGCAATCAGCCCCAGCATTTT. It yields the protein CAISESGDSNQPQHF. V is TRBV10-3 and J is TRBJ1-5; no firm D call. Germline CDR1 reads ENHRY; CDR2 reads SYGVKD. The CDR3 has 15 residues. Between the trimmed V and J ends, which lost 0 bases and 0 bases, there was a span of 6 bases.

This clone was counted between two and nine times. The CDR3 sequence: CASSSQGFSTDTQYF. The CDR3 DNA reads as TGTGCCAGCAGCTCGCAGGGGTTTAGCACAGATACGCAGTATTTT. V gene TRBV7-3 combines with J gene TRBJ2-3; tentatively, D is TRBD1 (6 bases). Per the germline V gene, CDR1 is SGHTA and CDR2 is FQGTGA. The length of the CDR3 is 15 residues. Deletions cut 4 bases from V and 0 bases from J, with 11 bases between.

V gene TRBV5-1 combines with J gene TRBJ1-3, with D tentatively TRBD1 (6 bases). V was trimmed by 4 bases and J by 0 bases, leaving 8 bases between them. This CDR3 region has 14 residues. Germline assignment: CDR1 SGHRS and CDR2 YFSETQ. CDR3 coding DNA: TGCGCCAGCAGCCCACAGGGCTCTGGAAACACCATATATTTT. Residues: CASSPQGSGNTIYF.

The rearrangement links TRBV12-3 or TRBV12-4 to TRBJ1-5; D call uncertain. V was cut by 1 base and J by 9 bases, with 10 bases left in between. The CDR3 contains 13 residues. CDR3 residues: CASSLGRLGPQHF. The CDR3 nucleotides read TGTGCCAGCAGTTTAGGGAGGCTGGGGCCCCAGCATTTT.

The chain employs TRBV6-1 and TRBJ2-3; 9 bases map to TRBD2. The junction had 18 bases not matched to a gene; V was cut back by 1 base and J by 7 bases. This CDR3 is 19 amino acids long. Germline values: CDR1 MNHNS, CDR2 SASEGT. The CDR3 DNA follows: TGTGCCAGCAGTGAAGTCTCGTCGGTTAGCGGGAGTCCCGCCAATACGCAGTATTTT. This translates into CASSEVSSVSGSPANTQYF.

The chain has TRBV12-5 and TRBJ2-1; D perhaps matches TRBD1 (5 bases). The CDR3 runs to 16 residues. In germline, CDR1 is LGHNT, CDR2 FRNRAP. V was pared by 4 bases and J by 0 bases, with 13 bases between. Here the CDR3 DNA reads TGTGCTAGTGGTTCCCCCGACAGTTTCTCCTACAATGAGCAGTTCTTC. This translates into CASGSPDSFSYNEQFF.

V and J are TRBV10-3 and TRBJ2-3; D possibly corresponds to TRBD1 (5 bases). The germline gives CDR1 ENHRY, CDR2 SYGVKD. The CDR3 runs to 17 residues. Deletions cut 4 bases from V and 0 bases from J, with 17 bases between. CDR3 DNA sequence: TGTGCCATCAGTGCCCTAGGACACCCTGCTAGCACAGATACGCAGTATTTT. Translating gives CAISALGHPASTDTQYF.

The chain employs TRBV7-3 and TRBJ2-1; the match to TRBD1 covers 8 bases. Germline-derived CDR1 and CDR2 are SGHTA and FQGTGA. The trim removed 4 bases at V and 3 bases at J, leaving 8 bases unmatched. The CDR3 runs to 16 residues. CDR3 protein: CASSSTGGVRYNEQFF. In DNA, the CDR3 is TGTGCCAGCAGCTCTACAGGGGGAGTACGCTACAATGAGCAGTTCTTC.

This clone was detected only a few times. The chain carries TRBV7-3 and TRBJ2-5; 8 bases map to TRBD1. Germline V gene data show CDR1 as SGHTA and CDR2 as FQGTGA. This CDR3 is 15 amino acids long. J was trimmed by 5 bases and V by 5 bases; bases with no gene match: 10. The CDR3 coding sequence is TGTGCCAGCAGCCGAGGGACAGGCCACGGGGAGACCCAGTACTTC. Encoded protein: CASSRGTGHGETQYF.

This chain uses TRBV18 with TRBJ1-3; D gene unclear. Per germline, CDR1 KGHSH and CDR2 LQKENI. The germline V and J ends were trimmed by 3 bases and 3 bases, with 15 bases remaining between them. This CDR3 contains 16 residues. In nucleotides, the CDR3 is TGTGCCAGCTCACCCTCCACGCCCGGAGGTGGAAACACCATATATTTT. This codes for CASSPSTPGGGNTIYF.

The chain combines TRBV28 with TRBJ2-7, with 9 bases aligning to TRBD1. The CDR3 runs 16 residues. CDR1 and CDR2 (germline): MDHEN, SYDVKM. V was clipped by 6 bases and J by 6 bases; unmatched bases: 15. The CDR3 region is CASRNRPGQGLGEQYF. DNA for the CDR3: TGTGCCAGCAGAAACCGCCCGGGACAGGGTTTGGGCGAGCAGTACTTC.

The genes are TRBV7-3 and TRBJ2-1, with D tentatively TRBD2 (6 bases). The V end was cut by 6 bases, the J end by 4 bases, with 19 bases between. CDR3 length: 16 amino acids. Germline-derived CDR1 and CDR2 are SGHTA and FQGTGA. The CDR3 bases are TGTGCCAGCAGTCAAGTCGGAGCGGAGGGTTACAATGAGCAGTTCTTC. Translating gives CASSQVGAEGYNEQFF.